This T cell receptor beta chain was recorded in a study of blood T cell repertoires in COVID-19. The repertoire was sequenced with immunoSEQ multiplex PCR; TCRdb's copy has only in-frame clones and lacks some. There are hundreds of thousands of clones in the sample; 87% occur only once, and about 2.2% lies in the top ten. The germline V gene encodes CDR1 ENHRY and CDR2 SYGVKD. The CDR3 has 16 amino acids. V lost 8 bases to trimming and J lost 2 bases, with 22 bases between them. Sequencing was done on a sample of peripheral blood. The receptor's source is a woman in her forties or fifties who had recovered from COVID-19. V gene TRBV10-3 combines with J gene TRBJ2-7; possibly TRBD1 for D (5 bases). The CDR3: CAIGSTPLGPTYEQYF. As DNA, the CDR3 is TGTGCCATCGGCTCTACCCCTCTGGGGCCCACCTACGAGCAGTACTTC.